Presented here are 15 T cell receptor beta chains from one specimen sequenced in a study of blood T cell repertoires in COVID-19. The protocol was immunoSEQ multiplex PCR, while the TCRdb copy is restricted to in-frame clones and leaves out a portion. Among 300,000 to 350,000 clones listed, about nine tenths were seen once. Sequencing input: peripheral blood. All receptors derive from a man aged 25 to 45 with COVID-19, enrolled during active disease.

This clone was observed a few times. The CDR3 nucleotides are TGTGCCAGTAGTATTAGCAAGACTAGCACAGATACGCAGTATTTT. Its translation is CASSISKTSTDTQYF. The J gene is TRBJ2-3, the V gene TRBV19; D call uncertain. Trimming removed 3 bases from V and 0 bases from J, with 10 bases in between. The CDR3 sequence is 15 residues long. The germline CDR1 and CDR2 sequences are LNHDA and SQIVND (reference sequence). Full variable domain (outside the CDR3, taken from reference TRBV19 and TRBJ2-3): DGGITQSPKYLFRKEGQNVTLSCEQNLNHDAMYWYRQDPGQGLRLIYYSQIVNDFQKGDIAEGYSVSREKKESFPLTVTSAQKNPTAFYLCASSISKTSTDTQYFGPGTRLTVL.

The V and J genes are TRBV29-1 and TRBJ1-6; 10 bases map to TRBD1. From germline, CDR1 is SQVTM and CDR2 ANQGSEA. V lost 6 bases to trimming and J lost 8 bases; unmatched junction nucleotides: 4. This CDR3 contains 13 residues. CDR3 protein: CSVRDRGDSPLHF. CDR3 bases: TGCAGCGTGAGGGACAGGGGTGATTCACCCCTCCACTTT.

This chain joins TRBV9 and TRBJ1-5; tentative D call: TRBD1 (6 bases). The length of the CDR3 is 15 residues. CDR1 is SGDLS and CDR2 is YYNGEE in the germline V gene. The V end lost 3 bases, the J end lost 0 bases, and 10 bases lay between the germline ends. This chain's CDR3 is CASSAGVLSNQPQHF. CDR3 bases: TGTGCCAGCAGCGCAGGGGTACTTAGCAATCAGCCCCAGCATTTT.

The V gene is TRBV19, the J gene TRBJ1-3; unclear D gene. The germline V and J ends were trimmed by 6 bases and 0 bases, with 6 bases remaining between them. The CDR3 runs to 13 residues. The germline V gene has CDR1 LNHDA and CDR2 SQIVND (reference sequence). CDR3 bases: TGTGCCAGTAGGCAGATCTCTGGAAACACCATATATTTT. Protein product: CASRQISGNTIYF.

J is TRBJ2-5 and V is TRBV11-3, with a tentative D call TRBD1 (6 bases). The CDR3 runs to 13 residues. CDR1 SGHNT and CDR2 YENEEA come from the germline V gene. V lost 5 bases to trimming and J lost 4 bases, with 11 bases between them. CDR3 region: CASSPPGAETQYF. Here the CDR3 DNA reads TGTGCCAGCAGCCCCCCAGGGGCAGAGACCCAGTACTTC.

The J gene is TRBJ1-1, the V gene TRBV24-1; 8 positions match TRBD1. Unmatched junction bases numbered 10, after V lost 10 bases and J lost 7 bases. Germline V gene data show CDR1 as KGHDR and CDR2 as SFDVKD. This CDR3 is 13 amino acids long. The CDR3 is CATGAGGVGEAFF. Here the CDR3 DNA reads TGTGCCACTGGGGCAGGGGGCGTGGGTGAAGCTTTCTTT.

In its sample, this clone was seen once. This chain uses TRBV19 with TRBJ2-1; 10 positions match TRBD2. Looked up from germline, CDR1 is LNHDA and CDR2 is SQIVND (reference sequence). With 10 bases clipped from V and 7 bases from J, the junction kept 10 bases outside the gene matches. The CDR3 has 14 residues. The CDR3 nucleotides read TGTGCCACGAAAGGACTAGCGGCTAATAATGAGCAGTTCTTC. This codes for CATKGLAANNEQFF.

CDR3 nucleotide sequence: TGTGCCAGCAGCTCCTACAGGGGATCCTACGAGCAGTACTTC. As protein: CASSSYRGSYEQYF. The rearrangement links TRBV7-9 to TRBJ2-7, with 7 bases matching TRBD1. CDR1 is SEHNR and CDR2 is FQNEAQ in the germline V gene (reference sequence). V lost 4 bases, J lost 1 base, and 4 bases stayed unmatched. The length of the CDR3 is 14 residues.

The chain joins TRBV28 to TRBJ2-1; TRBD2 matches at 8 bases. The CDR3 is 13 residues long. The J segment lost 9 bases and the V segment lost 2 bases, leaving 3 bases of the junction unmatched. Germline CDR1 reads MDHEN; CDR2 reads SYDVKM. DNA for the CDR3: TGTGCCAGCAGTTTAGCGGGAGGTGTTGAGCAGTTCTTC. Protein sequence: CASSLAGGVEQFF. The variable domain in full, with the rest retrieved from reference TRBV28 and TRBJ2-1, is DVKVTQSSRYLVKRTGEKVFLECVQDMDHENMFWYRQDPGLGLRLIYFSYDVKMKEKGDIPEGYSVSREKKERFSLILESASTNQTSMYLCASSLAGGVEQFFGPGTRLTVL.

This clone came up many times. Additional DNA sequences in this sample encode the identical CDR3. The chain combines TRBV7-2 with TRBJ2-2; D unclear. The V gene lost 5 bases and the J gene lost 0 bases, with 7 bases spanning the gap. From germline, CDR1 is SGHTA and CDR2 FQGNSA. This CDR3 comprises 14 residues. CDR3 in amino acids: CASSPPSNTGELFF. The CDR3, as DNA: TGTGCCAGCAGCCCCCCATCGAACACCGGGGAGCTGTTTTTT.

The chain combines TRBV12-5 with TRBJ1-1, with D maybe TRBD1 (5 bases). Per the germline V gene, CDR1 is LGHNT and CDR2 is FRNRAP. CDR3 length: 13 residues. The V gene lost 2 bases and the J gene lost 5 bases, with 9 bases spanning the gap. CDR3 in DNA: TGTGCTAGTGGTTTGTGGGGGGGAACTGAAGCTTTCTTT. Its protein product is CASGLWGGTEAFF.

A single count supports this clone. This rearrangement joins TRBV19 to TRBJ2-7, with 7 bases lining up with TRBD1. V dropped 8 bases and J dropped 0; count of bases not matched to a gene: 7. There are 14 residues in the CDR3. The germline gives CDR1 LNHDA, CDR2 SQIVND (reference sequence). This CDR3 reads CASGDRASSYEQYF. For the CDR3, the DNA is TGTGCCAGTGGTGACAGGGCGAGCTCCTACGAGCAGTACTTC.

The rearrangement uses TRBV6-2 or TRBV6-3 and TRBJ2-1; no firm D call. The ends were cut back, 6 bases at V and 5 bases at J, with 17 bases in the middle. The length of the CDR3 is 15 residues. CDR1 is MNHEY and CDR2 is SVGEGT in the germline V gene. The DNA for the CDR3 is TGTGCCAGCAGCCTTAGAAGCAATGCCCACAATGAGCAGTTCTTC. Amino acids: CASSLRSNAHNEQFF.

This chain links TRBV7-9 with TRBJ1-2; D might be TRBD1 (6 bases). Germline CDR1 SEHNR, CDR2 FQNEAQ (reference sequence). The CDR3 runs 13 residues. Trimming left V 6 bases short and J 2 bases short, with 10 bases between. The CDR3 is CASRRGQNYGYTF. The CDR3 DNA reads TGTGCCAGCAGACGAGGACAGAACTATGGCTACACCTTC.

J is TRBJ1-5 and V is TRBV6-2 or TRBV6-3; the match to TRBD1 covers 8 bases. V shed 2 bases, J shed 4 bases, and the junction held 10 bases outside the gene matches. CDR1 and CDR2 from the germline V gene are MNHEY and SVGEGT. The CDR3 contains 17 residues. DNA for the CDR3: TGTGCCAGCAGTTACGCCCTAGGGACAGGACCGAATCAGCCCCAGCATTTT. Its protein is CASSYALGTGPNQPQHF.